What follows are 25 T cell receptor beta chains derived from one specimen sequenced in a study of beta chain features in type 1 diabetes. General study results and limits: There was a moderate but significant shortening of TCRB CDR3s in all four CD4+ subsets of Type 1 diabetes patients.

Isolated RNA was reverse transcribed in full, so expressed TCRB transcripts were sequenced. Data came from immunoSEQ multiplex PCR; TCRdb stores just in-frame clones and leaves some out. In the table there are 300,000 to 400,000 clones, over 7% of which are singletons. These receptors are not linked to any known antigen. Sequenced sample: central memory CD4+ T cells from blood. The receptor set was obtained from a man aged 25 to 40 with type 1 diabetes.

This sequence joins TRBV7-2 and TRBJ2-3; 8 bases fit TRBD2. Germline CDR1 and CDR2: SGHTA and FQGNSA. The CDR3 is 15 amino acids. V lost 3 bases, J lost 2 bases, and 4 bases stayed unmatched. Written as DNA, the CDR3 is TGTGCCAGCAGCTTCCAGCGGGGGCCCACAGATACGCAGTATTTT. This gives the protein CASSFQRGPTDTQYF.

This clone was detected many times. The DNA of the CDR3 is TGTGCCAGCAGCTTGGGACACCGCCGCGGTGTCGAGCAGTACTTC. Residues: CASSLGHRRGVEQYF. V is TRBV5-6 and J is TRBJ2-7; D gene unclear. The CDR3 has 15 amino acids. The V and J ends lost 0 bases and 6 bases respectively, with 16 bases between them. Per germline, CDR1 SGHDT and CDR2 YYEEEE.

J is TRBJ2-7 and V is TRBV7-2; D gene unclear. The length of the CDR3 is 14 residues. Trimming stripped 3 bases from V and 2 bases from J, with 11 bases between. The germline gives CDR1 SGHTA, CDR2 FQGNSA. The CDR3 nucleotides read TGTGCCAGCAGCTTCCGAGGAGTTACCTACGAGCAGTACTTC. As protein: CASSFRGVTYEQYF.

In the case of this clone: A clone one base away is much larger, so this may be a read error. The sample carries other DNA sequences with the same CDR3. The rearrangement joins TRBV7-2 to TRBJ1-5; D gene uncertain. This CDR3 has 13 residues. The V end lost 1 base, the J end lost 4 bases, and 5 bases lay between the germline ends. Germline values: CDR1 SGHTA, CDR2 FQGNSA. CDR3 DNA: TGTGCCAGCAGCTTAGAGGCGAATCAGCCCCAGCATTTT. This gives the protein CASSLEANQPQHF.

This clone has more than one count but fewer than ten. The rearrangement links TRBV27 to TRBJ1-2; D is possibly TRBD1 (6 bases). The CDR3 length is 14 residues. Germline V lookup: CDR1 MNHEY, CDR2 SMNVEV (reference sequence). Between the trimmed V and J ends, which lost 5 bases and 2 bases, there was a span of 12 bases. CDR3: CASSNTGLNYGYTF. The DNA for the CDR3 is TGTGCCAGCAGTAATACAGGGCTCAACTATGGCTACACCTTC.

The J gene is TRBJ2-7, the V gene TRBV21-1. TRBV21-1 is flagged as a pseudogene. The CDR3 covers 17 residues. Here the CDR3 reads CASRSRGRGRNDGEQYF. Written as DNA, the CDR3 is TGTGCCAGCAGATCCAGGGGCCGGGGGAGAAATGACGGCGAGCAGTACTTC.

This chain joins TRBV28 and TRBJ1-2; TRBD1 aligns across 7 bases. The germline CDR1 and CDR2 sequences are MDHEN and SYDVKM. Germline trimming cut 6 bases from V and 5 bases from J; bases unmatched to any gene: 3. The CDR3 is made up of 12 amino acids. CDR3 sequence reads: CASSDREYGYTF. CDR3 sequence (DNA): TGTGCCAGCAGCGACAGGGAATATGGCTACACCTTC.

This clone was seen more than once but under ten times. Distinct nucleotide sequences in the sample also encode this CDR3. Written as DNA, the CDR3 is TGTGCCAGCAGCCTTTACGGGGGCACCGGGGAGCTGTTTTTT. This gives the protein CASSLYGGTGELFF. The genes are TRBV7-2 and TRBJ2-2; tentative D call: TRBD2 (6 bases). Trimming removed 5 bases from V and 4 bases from J, with 11 bases in between. This CDR3 comprises 14 residues. CDR1 and CDR2 from the germline V gene are SGHTA and FQGNSA.

There are a few counts of this clone. In the same sample, other DNA sequences code for this CDR3. The chain employs TRBV27 and TRBJ2-1; TRBD1 matches at 7 bases. From germline, CDR1 is MNHEY and CDR2 SMNVEV (reference sequence). With 6 bases clipped from V and 0 bases from J, the junction kept 5 bases outside the gene matches. CDR3 length: 15 residues. CDR3 protein: CASSSGGSSYNEQFF. The CDR3 nucleotides are TGTGCCAGCAGCTCAGGGGGTTCCTCCTACAATGAGCAGTTCTTC.

This chain uses TRBV21-1 with TRBJ1-5. TRBV21-1 is a recognized pseudogene. This CDR3 spans 15 amino acids. The CDR3 loop reads CASSRGGAENQPQHF. CDR3 nucleotides: TGTGCCAGCAGCAGGGGCGGGGCGGAAAATCAGCCCCAGCATTTT.

This clone occurred many times. The chain joins TRBV7-9 to TRBJ2-2, with D hard to call. This CDR3 has 12 residues. Germline V gene lookup returns CDR1 SEHNR and CDR2 FQNEAQ (reference sequence). Trimming left V 3 bases short and J 6 bases short, with 5 bases between. The CDR3 here is CASSFDPGELFF. The CDR3 bases are TGTGCCAGCAGCTTCGATCCCGGGGAGCTGTTTTTT.

V and J are TRBV6-5 and TRBJ2-1; TRBD2 aligns across 9 bases. The V and J ends lost 3 bases and 1 base, in that order; junction bases with no gene match: 4. CDR1 MNHEY and CDR2 SVGAGI come from the germline V gene. The CDR3 sequence is 16 residues long. Here the CDR3 reads CASSYPLAGSYNEQFF. Here the CDR3 DNA reads TGTGCCAGCAGTTATCCTCTAGCGGGGTCCTACAATGAGCAGTTCTTC.

This clone was counted ten times or more. The chain is built from TRBV4-3 and TRBJ2-3; 10 bases match TRBD2. V lost 4 bases and J lost 3; bases outside the gene matches: 7. Germline V gives CDR1 LGHNA, CDR2 YSLEER. The CDR3 spans 16 residues. DNA of the CDR3: TGCGCCAGCAGCCCCACCGGAGCGGGGGGGACAGATACGCAGTATTTT. This gives the protein CASSPTGAGGTDTQYF.

This clone occurred a few times. This specimen includes other DNA sequences encoding the same CDR3. The J gene is TRBJ1-5, the V gene TRBV7-9; D not certain. Germline V CDR1 and CDR2: SEHNR, FQNEAQ (reference sequence). Trimming took off 3 bases at V and 4 bases at J, with 4 bases between the two ends. This CDR3 is 12 amino acids long. The CDR3 here is CASSLGNQPQHF. In DNA form, the CDR3 reads TGTGCCAGCAGCTTGGGGAATCAGCCCCAGCATTTT.

This clone was seen only a few times. The chain has TRBV7-2 and TRBJ2-3; maybe TRBD1 (5 bases). There are 14 residues in the CDR3. Germline lookup yields CDR1 SGHTA and CDR2 FQGNSA. V was trimmed by 6 bases and J by 2 bases, leaving 12 bases between them. CDR3 region: CASSQTAFTDTQYF. The CDR3 nucleotides read TGTGCCAGCAGTCAGACAGCATTCACAGATACGCAGTATTTT. Full variable domain (outside the CDR3, taken from reference TRBV7-2 and TRBJ2-3): GAGVSQSPSNKVTEKGKDVELRCDPISGHTALYWYRQSLGQGLEFLIYFQGNSAPDKSGLPSDRFSAERTGGSVSTLTIQRTQQEDSAVYLCASSQTAFTDTQYFGPGTRLTVL.

This chain joins TRBV29-1 and TRBJ2-7; 11 bases agree with TRBD2. CDR3 length: 13 amino acids. Germline CDR1 reads SQVTM; CDR2 reads ANQGSEA. V shed 5 bases, J shed 5 bases, and the junction held 5 bases outside the gene matches. The CDR3 DNA follows: TGCAGCGTTACTAGACTAGCGGGGAACGAGCAGTACTTC. Translated, it gives CSVTRLAGNEQYF.

The table lists this clone with a few counts. The chain uses TRBV10-1 and TRBJ1-1; 8 positions match TRBD1. Germline V gene lookup returns CDR1 WNHNN and CDR2 SYGVQD (reference sequence). The CDR3 has 17 amino acids. The ends lost 5 bases at V and 3 bases at J; junction bases unmatched: 14. The CDR3 DNA sequence: TGCGCCAGCAGTTCGTCTATTTTGGACAGGGAGGACACTGAAGCTTTCTTT. It yields the protein CASSSSILDREDTEAFF.

The chain couples TRBV6-5 to TRBJ1-1; unclear D gene. The germline V gene has CDR1 MNHEY and CDR2 SVGAGI. The CDR3 is 15 residues long. V lost 2 bases and J 4 bases, leaving 14 bases between the germline ends. CDR3 sequence (DNA): TGTGCCAGCAGTTACCGTCGGGAGATGGGCACTGAAGCTTTCTTT. This codes for CASSYRREMGTEAFF.

The genes are TRBV9 and TRBJ1-1, with TRBD1 matching over 8 bases. This CDR3 has 15 residues. Germline loops: CDR1 SGDLS, CDR2 YYNGEE. V trimming: 4 bases; J trimming: 6 bases; junction bases outside the gene matches: 11. In nucleotides, the CDR3 is TGTGCCAGCAGCCCTTGGACAGGGCGGACCGCTGAAGCTTTCTTT. Protein: CASSPWTGRTAEAFF.

The gene calls are TRBV5-1 and TRBJ2-2; 7 bases map to TRBD1. With 5 bases clipped from V and 2 bases from J, the junction kept 6 bases outside the gene matches. The CDR3 is made up of 15 amino acids. CDR1 is SGHRS, CDR2 YFSETQ, per germline. CDR3 sequence: CASSEGAVNTGELFF. CDR3 DNA sequence: TGCGCCAGCAGTGAGGGGGCTGTTAACACCGGGGAGCTGTTTTTT.

This clone was seen many times. This chain connects TRBV15 to TRBJ2-1, with unresolved D. Germline V lookup: CDR1 LNHNV, CDR2 YYDKDF (reference sequence). Trimming removed 0 bases from V and 8 bases from J, with 5 bases in between. The length of the CDR3 is 12 residues. CDR3 in DNA: TGTGCCACCAGCAGAGAAGGATATGAGCAGTTCTTC. This translates into CATSREGYEQFF.

The sample holds a few counts of this clone. This chain uses TRBV7-2 with TRBJ1-2, with TRBD1 matching 7 bases. The trim removed 5 bases at V and 2 bases at J, leaving 5 bases unmatched. There are 14 residues in the CDR3. The germline V gene has CDR1 SGHTA and CDR2 FQGNSA. CDR3 amino acids: CASSRETGNYGYTF. CDR3 nucleotides: TGTGCCAGCAGCCGCGAGACAGGGAACTATGGCTACACCTTC.

In its sample, this clone was seen a few times. The V call is TRBV2, the J call TRBJ1-5; perhaps TRBD1 as D (5 bases). V shed 7 bases and J shed 0 bases, with 7 bases lying between them. Germline V gene sequence: CDR1 SNHLY, CDR2 FYNNEI. This CDR3 region has 13 residues. The CDR3 DNA follows: TGTGCCAGCAAACAGGTTAGCAATCAGCCCCAGCATTTT. Amino acid sequence: CASKQVSNQPQHF.

This clone has at least ten counts. The chain links TRBV29-1 to TRBJ1-5, with 7 nucleotides matching TRBD1. CDR1 SQVTM and CDR2 ANQGSEA come from the germline V gene. This CDR3 spans 14 amino acids. The CDR3 DNA sequence: TGCAGTGTGCAGGGGCAGGGGGACAATCAGCCCCAGCATTTT. Translated, it gives CSVQGQGDNQPQHF.

The rearrangement uses TRBV5-1 and TRBJ1-1; the D gene is possibly TRBD1 (5 bases). Germline CDR1 reads SGHRS; CDR2 reads YFSETQ. V lost 4 bases and J 1 base, leaving 14 bases between the germline ends. This CDR3 spans 15 amino acids. The CDR3 DNA is TGCGCCAGCAGCCCTAATTCGGACAAGAACACTGAAGCTTTCTTT. Its translation: CASSPNSDKNTEAFF. Looking up the rest from reference TRBV5-1 and TRBJ1-1 gives the full variable domain: KAGVTQTPRYLIKTRGQQVTLSCSPISGHRSVSWYQQTPGQGLQFLFEYFSETQRNKGNFPGRFSGRQFSNSRSEMNVSTLELGDSALYLCASSPNSDKNTEAFFGQGTRLTVV.